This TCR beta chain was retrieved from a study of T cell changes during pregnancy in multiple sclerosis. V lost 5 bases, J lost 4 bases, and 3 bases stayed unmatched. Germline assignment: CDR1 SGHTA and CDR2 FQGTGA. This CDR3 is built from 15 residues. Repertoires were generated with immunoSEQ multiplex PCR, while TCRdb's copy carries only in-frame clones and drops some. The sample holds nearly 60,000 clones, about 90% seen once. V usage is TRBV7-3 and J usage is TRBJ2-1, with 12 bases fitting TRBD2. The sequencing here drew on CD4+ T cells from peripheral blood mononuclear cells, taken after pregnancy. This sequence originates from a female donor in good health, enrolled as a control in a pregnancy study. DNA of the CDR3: TGTGCCAGCAGCCGGACTAGCGGGGAGTACAATGAGCAGTTCTTC. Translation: CASSRTSGEYNEQFF.